This TCR beta chain originates from a study of cytomegalovirus exposure and HLA in healthy donors. This CDR3 contains 11 residues. CDR1 and CDR2 from the germline V gene are DFQATT and SNEGSKA (reference sequence). Deletions cut 4 bases from V and 3 bases from J, with 7 bases between. PCR amplification relied on 60 Vbeta primers (plus 13 Jbeta primers). Generated by immunoSEQ multiplex PCR, the TCRdb table keeps only in-frame clones and is missing some. The sample has around 170,000 clones; over 60% are singletons. The chain recombines TRBV20-1 with TRBJ2-7; D unclear. Sequenced input: PBMCs. This TCR was sampled from a man aged 40-49 years in good health and CMV-seronegative. CDR3 bases: TGCAGTGCTAACCAGAACTACGAGCAGTACTTC. Its translation is CSANQNYEQYF.